This is a list of T cell receptor beta chains from one sample in a study of control samples from healthy donors and cancer patients. Produced via immunoSEQ multiplex PCR; TCRdb's table is partial and in-frame only. The sample yields around 85,000 clones, 90% to 95% seen once. The sequenced material came from blood. These receptors were taken from a young woman in good health. The CDR3 runs from the conserved cysteine through the conserved F or W. D genes are given only for firm matches. Rows give clone size only sometimes, using once, few, many, or a class for an expanded clone.

len,v_gene,j_gene,abundance,d_gene,CDR3aa,CDR3nt
13,TRBV4-3,TRBJ1-5,.,.,CASSQGLDQPQHF,TGCGCCAGCAGCCAGGGACTGGATCAGCCCCAGCATTTT
17,TRBV21-1,TRBJ1-5,.,.,CASSSLTGGTSNQPQHF,TGTGCCAGCAGCTCACTGACAGGGGGCACAAGCAATCAGCCCCAGCATTTT
11,TRBV29-1,TRBJ1-1,.,.,CSVLLNTEAFF,TGCAGCGTTCTCCTGAACACTGAAGCTTTCTTT
16,TRBV27,TRBJ2-5,.,.,CASSLLGQWGQETQYF,TGTGCCAGCAGTTTATTAGGACAGTGGGGACAAGAGACCCAGTACTTC
15,TRBV10-1,TRBJ2-1,.,.,CASSEGDAPYNEQFF,TGCGCCAGCAGCGAAGGGGATGCCCCTTACAATGAGCAGTTCTTC
10,TRBV12-3/TRBV12-4,TRBJ2-7,.,.,CASSSYEQYF,TGTGCCAGCAGTTCCTACGAGCAGTACTTC
14,TRBV19,TRBJ1-5,few,TRBD1,CASWDSGRNQPQHF,TGTGCCAGTTGGGACAGCGGACGCAATCAGCCCCAGCATTTT
13,TRBV28,TRBJ2-1,.,.,CASSSGTQYEQFF,TGTGCCAGCAGTAGTGGGACTCAATATGAGCAGTTCTTC
14,TRBV7-2,TRBJ2-7,once,.,CASSLGMGGYEQYF,TGTGCCAGCAGCTTAGGGATGGGGGGCTACGAGCAGTACTTC
14,TRBV19,TRBJ1-1,once,.,CASSIEQGDTEAFF,TGTGCCAGTAGTATAGAGCAGGGCGACACTGAAGCTTTCTTT
15,TRBV7-2,TRBJ2-7,.,.,CASSYKTAGSYEQYF,TGTGCCAGCAGCTACAAGACGGCAGGTTCCTACGAGCAGTACTTC
13,TRBV7-2,TRBJ2-7,.,.,CASSLIGGNEQYF,TGTGCCAGCAGCTTAATTGGGGGTAACGAGCAGTACTTC